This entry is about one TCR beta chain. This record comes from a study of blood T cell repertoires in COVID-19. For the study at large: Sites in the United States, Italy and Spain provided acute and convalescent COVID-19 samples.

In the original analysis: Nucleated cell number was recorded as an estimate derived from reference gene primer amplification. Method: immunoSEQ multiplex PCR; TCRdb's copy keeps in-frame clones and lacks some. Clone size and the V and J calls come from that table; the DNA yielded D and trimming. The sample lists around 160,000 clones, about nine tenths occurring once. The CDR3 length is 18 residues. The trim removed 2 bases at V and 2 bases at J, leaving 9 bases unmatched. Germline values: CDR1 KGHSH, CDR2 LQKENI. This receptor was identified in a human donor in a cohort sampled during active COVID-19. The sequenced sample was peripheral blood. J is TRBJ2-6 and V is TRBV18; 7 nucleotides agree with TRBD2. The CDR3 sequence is CASSPREGPQAGANVLTF. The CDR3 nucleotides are TGTGCCAGCTCACCAAGGGAGGGCCCTCAGGCTGGGGCCAACGTCCTGACTTTC.